This T cell receptor beta chain derives from a study of brain T cells in children with intractable seizures. Notes on the study in general: HCMV serostatus was not known, and viral specificity came from CDR3 similarity only.

Note on this clone: Its antigen is as yet unknown.

Measured with immunoSEQ multiplex PCR; TCRdb has only the in-frame clones, and not every one. The top ten hold roughly 5.7% of the sample, which has about 320,000 clones, more than 85% seen once. The CDR3 is 13 residues long. The germline CDR1 and CDR2 sequences are GTSNPN and SVGIG (reference sequence). Trimming left V 2 bases short and J 7 bases short, with 15 bases between. Time point denoted: blood from clinic visit 5 months post-surgery; TSC patient then seizure free. Only cases whose brain tissue showed the highest T cell transcript signatures were sequenced. This chain connects TRBV30 to TRBJ2-7, with a possible D match to TRBD2 (6 bases). The sample in question was peripheral blood, obtained about 5 months after surgery. This receptor was identified in a boy younger than two with tuberous sclerosis and intractable seizures. The CDR3 region has the DNA TGTGCCTGGAGTTCGGGTCGGACTAAAGAGCAGTACTTC. It specifies CAWSSGRTKEQYF.